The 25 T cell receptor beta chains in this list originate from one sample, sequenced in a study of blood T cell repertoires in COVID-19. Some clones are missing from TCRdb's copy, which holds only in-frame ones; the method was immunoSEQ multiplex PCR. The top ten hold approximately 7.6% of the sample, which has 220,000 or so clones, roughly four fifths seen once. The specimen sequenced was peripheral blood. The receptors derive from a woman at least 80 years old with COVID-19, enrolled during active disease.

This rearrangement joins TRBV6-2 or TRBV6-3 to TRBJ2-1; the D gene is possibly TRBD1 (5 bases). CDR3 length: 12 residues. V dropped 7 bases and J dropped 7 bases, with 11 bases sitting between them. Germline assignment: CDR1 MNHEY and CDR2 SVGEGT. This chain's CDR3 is CASTPQGNEQFF. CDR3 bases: TGTGCCAGCACCCCCCAGGGTAATGAGCAGTTCTTC.

This CDR3 reads CASSQAMGLAANTGELFF. In nucleotides, the CDR3 is TGTGCCAGCAGCCAAGCTATGGGACTAGCAGCGAACACCGGGGAGCTGTTTTTT. The chain carries TRBV14 and TRBJ2-2; 9 bases line up with TRBD2. Trimming cost V 1 base and J 0 bases; bases outside gene matches: 6. CDR1 and CDR2 (germline): SGHDN, FVKESK. The CDR3 is 18 amino acids.

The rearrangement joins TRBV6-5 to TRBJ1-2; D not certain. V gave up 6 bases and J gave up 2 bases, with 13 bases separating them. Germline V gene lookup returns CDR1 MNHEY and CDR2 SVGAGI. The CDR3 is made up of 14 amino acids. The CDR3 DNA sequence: TGTGCCAGCAGCCCCTCTAGAGGGAACTATGGCTACACCTTC. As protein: CASSPSRGNYGYTF.

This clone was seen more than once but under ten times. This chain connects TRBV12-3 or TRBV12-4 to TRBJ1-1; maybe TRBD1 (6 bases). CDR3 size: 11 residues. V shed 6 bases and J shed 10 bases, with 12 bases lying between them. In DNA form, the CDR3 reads TGTGCCAGCAGCCGGACAGAGGGAGCTTTCTTT. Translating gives CASSRTEGAFF.

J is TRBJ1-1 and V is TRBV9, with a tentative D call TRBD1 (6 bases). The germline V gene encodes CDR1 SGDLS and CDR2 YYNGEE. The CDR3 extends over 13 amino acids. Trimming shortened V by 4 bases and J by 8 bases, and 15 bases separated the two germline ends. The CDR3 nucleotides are TGTGCCAGCAGCCCCCGGACACAGGGCGAAGCTTTCTTT. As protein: CASSPRTQGEAFF.

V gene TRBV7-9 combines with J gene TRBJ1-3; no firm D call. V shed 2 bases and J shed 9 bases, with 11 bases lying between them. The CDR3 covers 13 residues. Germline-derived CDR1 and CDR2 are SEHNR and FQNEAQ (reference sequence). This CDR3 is CASSLNHGGTIYF. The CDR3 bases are TGTGCCAGCAGCTTAAATCACGGCGGCACCATATATTTT. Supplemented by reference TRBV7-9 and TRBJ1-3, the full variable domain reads DTGVSQNPRHKITKRGQNVTFRCDPISEHNRLYWYRQTLGQGPEFLTYFQNEAQLEKSRLLSDRFSAERPKGSFSTLEIQRTEQGDSAMYLCASSLNHGGTIYFGEGSWLTVV.

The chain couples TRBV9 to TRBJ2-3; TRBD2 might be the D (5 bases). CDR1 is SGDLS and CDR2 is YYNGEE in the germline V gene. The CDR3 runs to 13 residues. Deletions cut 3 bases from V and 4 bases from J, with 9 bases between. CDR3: CASSGGPADTQYF. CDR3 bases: TGTGCCAGCAGCGGAGGGCCCGCAGATACGCAGTATTTT. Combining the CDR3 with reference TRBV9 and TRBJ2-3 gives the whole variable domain DSGVTQTPKHLITATGQRVTLRCSPRSGDLSVYWYQQSLDQGLQFLIQYYNGEERAKGNILERFSAQQFPDLHSELNLSSLELGDSALYFCASSGGPADTQYFGPGTRLTVL.

CDR3 DNA: TGCGCCAGCAGCTTGGGTCCCCAGGGGGTCTCTGGGGCCAACGTCCTGACTTTC. Translation gives CASSLGPQGVSGANVLTF. This chain joins TRBV5-1 and TRBJ2-6, with TRBD1 identical over 7 bases. Germline CDR1 reads SGHRS; CDR2 reads YFSETQ. The CDR3 runs 18 residues. Losses at the gene ends were 0 bases for V and 0 bases for J; bases not matched to a gene: 6.

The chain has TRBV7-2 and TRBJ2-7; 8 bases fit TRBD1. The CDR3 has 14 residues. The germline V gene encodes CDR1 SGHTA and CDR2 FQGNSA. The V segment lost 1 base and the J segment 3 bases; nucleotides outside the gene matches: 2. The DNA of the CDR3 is TGTGCCAGCAGCTTAGAGACAGGGGACTACGAGCAGTACTTC. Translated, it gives CASSLETGDYEQYF.

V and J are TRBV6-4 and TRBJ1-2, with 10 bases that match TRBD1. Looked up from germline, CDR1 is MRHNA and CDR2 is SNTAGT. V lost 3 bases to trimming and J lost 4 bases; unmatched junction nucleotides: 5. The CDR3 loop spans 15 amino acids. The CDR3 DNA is TGTGCCAGCAGTGAGACAGGGGGCAGTGGCTATGGCTACACCTTC. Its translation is CASSETGGSGYGYTF.

The CDR3 region is CAWDTGGANQPQHF. Here the CDR3 DNA reads TGTGCCTGGGATACAGGGGGCGCAAATCAGCCCCAGCATTTT. The chain uses TRBV30 and TRBJ1-5; TRBD1 agrees at 9 bases. The CDR3 covers 14 residues. The V segment lost 5 bases and the J segment 4 bases; nucleotides outside the gene matches: 6. In germline, CDR1 is GTSNPN, CDR2 SVGIG (reference sequence). The complete variable domain, with remaining parts taken from reference TRBV30 and TRBJ1-5, reads SQTIHQWPATLVQPVGSPLSLECTVEGTSNPNLYWYRQAAGRGLQLLFYSVGIGQISSEVPQNLSASRPQDRQFILSSKKLLLSDSGFYLCAWDTGGANQPQHFGDGTRLSIL.

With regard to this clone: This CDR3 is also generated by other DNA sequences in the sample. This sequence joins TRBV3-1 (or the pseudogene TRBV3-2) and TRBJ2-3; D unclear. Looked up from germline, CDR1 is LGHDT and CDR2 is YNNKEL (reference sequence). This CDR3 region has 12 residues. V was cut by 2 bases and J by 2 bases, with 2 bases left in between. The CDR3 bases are TGTGCCAGCAGCCAATACACAGATACGCAGTATTTT. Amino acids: CASSQYTDTQYF.

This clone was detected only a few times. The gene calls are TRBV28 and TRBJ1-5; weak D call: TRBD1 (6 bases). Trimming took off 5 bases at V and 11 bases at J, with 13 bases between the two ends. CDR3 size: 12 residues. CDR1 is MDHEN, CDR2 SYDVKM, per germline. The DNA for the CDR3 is TGTGCCAGCAGTATATCAGGGGCCGCCCAGCATTTT. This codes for CASSISGAAQHF.

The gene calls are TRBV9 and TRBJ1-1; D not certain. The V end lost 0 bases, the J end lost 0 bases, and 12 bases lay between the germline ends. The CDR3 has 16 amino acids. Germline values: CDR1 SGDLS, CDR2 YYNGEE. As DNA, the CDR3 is TGTGCCAGCAGCGTAGCTCCCAGGCCTTTGAACACTGAAGCTTTCTTT. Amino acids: CASSVAPRPLNTEAFF.

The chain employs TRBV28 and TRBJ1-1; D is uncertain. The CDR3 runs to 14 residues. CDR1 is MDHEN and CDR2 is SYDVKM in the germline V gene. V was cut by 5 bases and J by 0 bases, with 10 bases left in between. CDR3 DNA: TGTGCCAGCAGTCTCACTCGTATGAACACTGAAGCTTTCTTT. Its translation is CASSLTRMNTEAFF.

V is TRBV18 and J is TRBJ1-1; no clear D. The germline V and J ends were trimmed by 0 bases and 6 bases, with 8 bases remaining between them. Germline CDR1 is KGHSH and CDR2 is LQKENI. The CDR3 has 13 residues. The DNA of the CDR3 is TGTGCCAGCTCACCACCGTTTCAATCTGAAGCTTTCTTT. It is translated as CASSPPFQSEAFF.

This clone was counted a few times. CDR3 DNA sequence: TGTGCCAGCAGCTTGGTGAGCGTTAACTATGGCTACACCTTC. As protein: CASSLVSVNYGYTF. J is TRBJ1-2 and V is TRBV5-5; D unresolved. V lost 0 bases and J lost 1, with 7 bases in between. From germline, CDR1 is SGHKS and CDR2 YYEKEE (reference sequence). The CDR3 consists of 14 residues.

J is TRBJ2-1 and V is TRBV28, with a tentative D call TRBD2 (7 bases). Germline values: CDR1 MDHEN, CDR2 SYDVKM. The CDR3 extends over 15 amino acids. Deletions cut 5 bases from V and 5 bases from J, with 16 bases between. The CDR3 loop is CASSPTGRANNEQFF. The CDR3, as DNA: TGTGCCAGCAGTCCTACAGGGAGGGCGAACAATGAGCAGTTCTTC.

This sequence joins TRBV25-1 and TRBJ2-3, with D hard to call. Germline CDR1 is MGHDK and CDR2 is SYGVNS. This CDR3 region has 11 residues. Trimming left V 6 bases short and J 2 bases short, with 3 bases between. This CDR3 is CASSYTDTQYF. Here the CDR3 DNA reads TGTGCCAGCAGCTACACAGATACGCAGTATTTT. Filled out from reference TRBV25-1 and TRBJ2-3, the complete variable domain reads EADIYQTPRYLVIGTGKKITLECSQTMGHDKMYWYQQDPGMELHLIHYSYGVNSTEKGDLSSESTVSRIRTEHFPLTLESARPSHTSQYLCASSYTDTQYFGPGTRLTVL.

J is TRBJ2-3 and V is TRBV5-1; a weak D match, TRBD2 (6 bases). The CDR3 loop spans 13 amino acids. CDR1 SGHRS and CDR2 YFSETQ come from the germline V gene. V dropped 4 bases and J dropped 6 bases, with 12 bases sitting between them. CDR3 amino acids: CASSPSAGDTQYF. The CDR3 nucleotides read TGCGCCAGCAGCCCCAGCGCGGGGGATACGCAGTATTTT.

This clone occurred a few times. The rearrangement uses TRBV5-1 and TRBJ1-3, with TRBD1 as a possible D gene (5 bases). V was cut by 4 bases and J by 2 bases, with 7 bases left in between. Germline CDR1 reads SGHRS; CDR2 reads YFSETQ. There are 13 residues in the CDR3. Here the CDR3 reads CASSLGPGNTIYF. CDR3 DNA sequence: TGCGCCAGCAGCCTGGGGCCTGGAAACACCATATATTTT.

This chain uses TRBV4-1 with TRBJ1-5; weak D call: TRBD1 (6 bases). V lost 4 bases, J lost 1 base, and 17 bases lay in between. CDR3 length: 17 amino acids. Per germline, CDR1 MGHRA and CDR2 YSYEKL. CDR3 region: CASSPVHSGTSNQPQHF. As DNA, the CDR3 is TGCGCCAGCAGCCCCGTACATTCCGGGACAAGCAATCAGCCCCAGCATTTT.

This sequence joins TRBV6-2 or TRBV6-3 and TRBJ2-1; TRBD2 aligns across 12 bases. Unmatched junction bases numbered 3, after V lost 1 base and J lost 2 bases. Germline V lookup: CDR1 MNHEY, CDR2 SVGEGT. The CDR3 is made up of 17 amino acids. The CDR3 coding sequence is TGTGCCAGCAGTTACTTAGCTAGCGGGAGGGCCTACAATGAGCAGTTCTTC. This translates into CASSYLASGRAYNEQFF.

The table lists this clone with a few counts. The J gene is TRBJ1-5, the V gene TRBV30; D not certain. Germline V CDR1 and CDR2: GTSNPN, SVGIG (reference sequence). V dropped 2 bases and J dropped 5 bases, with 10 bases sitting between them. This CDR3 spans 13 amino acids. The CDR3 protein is CAWSIEAYQPQHF. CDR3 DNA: TGTGCCTGGAGTATAGAAGCTTATCAGCCCCAGCATTTT.

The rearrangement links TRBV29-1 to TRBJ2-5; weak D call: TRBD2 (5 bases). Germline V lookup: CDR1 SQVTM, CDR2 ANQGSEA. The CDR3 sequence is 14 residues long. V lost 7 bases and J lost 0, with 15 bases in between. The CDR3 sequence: CSARGADYQETQYF. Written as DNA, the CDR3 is TGCAGCGCCCGAGGAGCGGACTACCAAGAGACCCAGTACTTC.